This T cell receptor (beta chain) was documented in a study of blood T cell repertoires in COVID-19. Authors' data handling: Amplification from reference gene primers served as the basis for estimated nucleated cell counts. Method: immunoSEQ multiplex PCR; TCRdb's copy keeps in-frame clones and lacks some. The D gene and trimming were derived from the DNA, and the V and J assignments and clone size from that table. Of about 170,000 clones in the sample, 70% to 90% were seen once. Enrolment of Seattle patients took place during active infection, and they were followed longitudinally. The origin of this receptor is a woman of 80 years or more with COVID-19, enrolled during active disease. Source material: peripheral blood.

The CDR3 spells CASSVSQDNSPLHF. CDR3 coding DNA: TGTGCCAGCAGCGTATCACAAGATAATTCACCCCTCCACTTT. The gene calls are TRBV9 and TRBJ1-6; D not certain. Per germline, CDR1 SGDLS and CDR2 YYNGEE. The CDR3 has 14 residues. Trimming took 1 base from V and 5 from J, leaving 7 bases between them.